Sequencing of this T cell receptor beta chain was carried out in a study of T cell changes during pregnancy in multiple sclerosis. The CDR3 spans 14 residues. Trimming pared 2 bases from V and 10 bases from J, leaving 13 bases between. Germline V CDR1 and CDR2: SGHNT, YYREEE (reference sequence). Sequencing used immunoSEQ multiplex PCR; TCRdb keeps in-frame clones, though not all of them. The data show more than 50,000 clones, more than 85% seen once. The source was peripheral blood, collected before pregnancy. This rearrangement joins TRBV5-4 to TRBJ1-6; no clear D. The TCR originated in a female donor with multiple sclerosis, enrolled in a pregnancy study. The CDR3 sequence is CASSFTYGQSPLHF. CDR3 nucleotides: TGTGCCAGCAGCTTCACCTACGGTCAATCACCCCTCCACTTT.